Below, 14 T cell receptor beta chains from the same sample are listed, as sequenced in a study of blood T cell repertoires in COVID-19. Sequenced by immunoSEQ multiplex PCR; TCRdb stores in-frame clones only, minus some. The table includes roughly 310,000 clones, 70% to 90% detected once. Material for sequencing was peripheral blood. All receptors come from a woman between 45 and 65 years old with active or convalescent COVID-19.

This chain joins TRBV7-3 and TRBJ2-1, with 8 bases fitting TRBD2. Unmatched junction bases numbered 2, after V lost 4 bases and J lost 0 bases. CDR1 SGHTA and CDR2 FQGTGA come from the germline V gene. The CDR3 runs to 15 residues. The CDR3 region has the DNA TGTGCCAGCAGCTCGAGCGGGGGCTCCTACAATGAGCAGTTCTTC. It translates to CASSSSGGSYNEQFF.

The chain employs TRBV28 and TRBJ1-1; D gene ambiguous. CDR3 length: 15 residues. Germline V gene lookup returns CDR1 MDHEN and CDR2 SYDVKM. V lost 4 bases, J lost 0 bases, and 12 bases lay in between. The CDR3 coding sequence is TGTGCCAGCAGTTCCCCCCTGGAGTTGAACACTGAAGCTTTCTTT. It specifies CASSSPLELNTEAFF.

The rearrangement uses TRBV11-2 and TRBJ1-3; maybe TRBD1 (5 bases). Germline V gene sequence: CDR1 SGHAT, CDR2 FQNNGV. The V end lost 4 bases, the J end lost 0 bases, and 22 bases lay between the germline ends. The length of the CDR3 is 19 residues. The CDR3 DNA is TGTGCCAGCAGCTCGATGAGCCCGACCCGGGGGACCTCTGGAAACACCATATATTTT. Protein sequence: CASSSMSPTRGTSGNTIYF. The variable domain in full, completed from reference TRBV11-2 and TRBJ1-3, reads EAGVAQSPRYKIIEKRQSVAFWCNPISGHATLYWYQQILGQGPKLLIQFQNNGVVDDSQLPKDRFSAERLKGVDSTLKIQPAKLEDSAVYLCASSSMSPTRGTSGNTIYFGEGSWLTVV.

This rearrangement joins TRBV27 to TRBJ1-2; 7 nucleotides line up with TRBD1. The CDR3 is 13 amino acids. Germline trimming cut 5 bases from V and 4 bases from J; bases unmatched to any gene: 4. The V gene's germline CDR1 is MNHEY and CDR2 SMNVEV (reference sequence). DNA for the CDR3: TGTGCCAGCAGTCACAGGGGAGGCTATGGCTACACCTTC. Protein sequence: CASSHRGGYGYTF.

The chain combines TRBV5-4 with TRBJ2-5; 8 nucleotides line up with TRBD1. The germline gives CDR1 SGHNT, CDR2 YYREEE (reference sequence). V trimming: 4 bases; J trimming: 5 bases; junction bases outside the gene matches: 16. The CDR3 consists of 17 residues. The CDR3 DNA is TGTGCCAGCAGCCCTGGGGGGATAGTCAGGGGGCTCGAGACCCAGTACTTC. It yields the protein CASSPGGIVRGLETQYF.

The chain employs TRBV28 and TRBJ1-5; D remains ambiguous. Germline CDR1 and CDR2: MDHEN and SYDVKM. This CDR3 region has 12 residues. Between the trimmed V and J ends, which lost 7 bases and 4 bases, there was a span of 8 bases. The CDR3 DNA sequence: TGTGCCAGCAATGCGGAGAATCAGCCCCAGCATTTT. Translation: CASNAENQPQHF.

The chain combines TRBV7-2 with TRBJ1-4; 8 bases map to TRBD1. The CDR3 has 14 amino acids. The V gene end was trimmed by 5 bases and the J gene end by 12 bases; junction bases not matched to a gene: 11. Germline V lookup: CDR1 SGHTA, CDR2 FQGNSA. The CDR3 DNA sequence: TGTGCCAGCAGCCCAGGGACAGGACCGTTAGAACTGTTTTTT. Its translation is CASSPGTGPLELFF.

The chain carries TRBV3-1 (or the pseudogene TRBV3-2) and TRBJ2-1, with D perhaps TRBD2 (6 bases). CDR3 length: 17 residues. Germline lookup yields CDR1 LGHDT and CDR2 YNNKEL (reference sequence). Trimming took 0 bases from V and 4 from J, leaving 16 bases between them. In DNA, the CDR3 is TGTGCCAGCAGCCAAGACCCTCGGGGGATAGGATACAATGAGCAGTTCTTC. Protein sequence: CASSQDPRGIGYNEQFF.

This clone is a singleton in its sample. Other DNA sequences in the same sample also yield this CDR3. The genes are TRBV5-5 and TRBJ1-3, with 7 bases fitting TRBD1. This CDR3 comprises 14 residues. After removal of 2 bases from V and 1 base from J, the junction contained 0 bases not matched to a gene. Looked up from germline, CDR1 is SGHKS and CDR2 is YYEKEE (reference sequence). The CDR3 sequence is CASSLQGSGNTIYF. The CDR3 coding sequence is TGTGCCAGCAGCTTACAGGGGTCTGGAAACACCATATATTTT.

This chain connects TRBV9 to TRBJ2-3, with 13 nucleotides matching TRBD2. CDR1 and CDR2 (germline): SGDLS, YYNGEE. The V gene end was trimmed by 0 bases and the J gene end by 3 bases; junction bases not matched to a gene: 4. The CDR3 contains 17 residues. The CDR3 here is CASSVGTSGSGTDTQYF. The DNA of the CDR3 is TGTGCCAGCAGCGTAGGGACTAGCGGGAGTGGTACAGATACGCAGTATTTT.

V is TRBV5-1 and J is TRBJ2-4; the match to TRBD1 covers 10 bases. Per the germline V gene, CDR1 is SGHRS and CDR2 is YFSETQ. Germline trimming cut 5 bases from V and 7 bases from J; bases unmatched to any gene: 6. The CDR3 sequence is 14 residues long. CDR3 residues: CASRTGGAGNIQYF. CDR3 DNA sequence: TGCGCCAGCAGGACAGGGGGCGCGGGTAACATTCAGTACTTC.

This clone has a single count. V is TRBV6-5 and J is TRBJ2-7; TRBD1 aligns across 9 bases. The CDR3 sequence is 14 residues long. Germline CDR1 is MNHEY and CDR2 is SVGAGI. Trimming cost V 6 bases and J 6 bases; bases outside gene matches: 9. CDR3 protein: CASRVGQGLVEQYF. CDR3 bases: TGTGCCAGCAGAGTAGGACAGGGGCTGGTCGAGCAGTACTTC.

The rearrangement joins TRBV5-1 to TRBJ1-1, with 8 bases fitting TRBD1. The CDR3 totals 15 residues. Germline V lookup: CDR1 SGHRS, CDR2 YFSETQ. Unmatched junction bases numbered 9, after V lost 4 bases and J lost 4 bases. As DNA, the CDR3 is TGCGCCAGCAGCGTGGGACCAGGGGGCACCACTGAAGCTTTCTTT. Translated: CASSVGPGGTTEAFF.

This clone was seen once. This rearrangement joins TRBV7-9 to TRBJ1-4, with D unclear. Germline V CDR1 and CDR2: SEHNR, FQNEAQ (reference sequence). This CDR3 region has 12 residues. The V and J ends lost 2 bases and 7 bases respectively, with 5 bases between them. CDR3 loop: CASSLPFEKLFF. DNA for the CDR3: TGTGCCAGCAGCTTACCTTTTGAAAAACTGTTTTTT.